A selection of T cell receptor beta chains follows, all from one sample in a study of monozygotic twins with inflammatory bowel disease. TCRdb reprocessed the 5' RACE reads and stores each CDR3 protein as one record, lacking DNA. Here the sample table reports 350,000 to 400,000 distinct CDR3 sequences. Material: blood. Source of these receptors: a human donor with ulcerative colitis or Crohn's disease, or a healthy co-twin of an affected twin (not recorded which). The CDR3 runs from the conserved cysteine through the conserved F or W.

>TRBJ2-5|TRBV20-1
CSAKSGGQETQYF
>TRBJ2-7|TRBV2
CASSLEGGAPSYEQYF
>TRBJ2-7|TRBV6-2/TRBV6-3
CASSTGGEAQYF
>TRBJ2-7|TRBV9
CASSAPGTGASYEQYF
>TRBJ2-3|TRBV20-1
CSAISTSGITDTQYF
>TRBJ1-4|TRBV27
CASSTPAAPEKLFF
>TRBJ1-5|TRBV11-1
CASSPSGAGGPQHF
>TRBJ2-7|TRBV7-2
CASSLAAGTSGGLKPYEQYF
>TRBJ1-2|TRBV10-3
CAISTAGQGSYGYTF
>TRBJ1-4|TRBV4-3
CASTPSGTAGANNEKLFF
>TRBJ1-5|TRBV20-1
CSAITGPNQPQHF
>TRBJ2-1|TRBV5-1
CASSSSRSYNEQFF
>TRBJ1-2|TRBV4-3
CASSQRGVYGYTF
>TRBJ2-7|TRBV27
CASSRTGTSYEQYF
>TRBJ2-7|TRBV7-8
CASSVRDRLAYEQYF
>TRBJ1-2|TRBV5-8
CASSSGTGVVNYGYTF
>TRBJ2-1|TRBV10-3
CAISESSGGASYNEQFF
>TRBJ2-1|TRBV6-1
CASSPDRGLYNEQFF
>TRBJ2-1|TRBV5-1
CASSLDKLAGAYNEQFF
>TRBJ1-2|TRBV7-6
CASSLEGEISGYTF
>TRBJ2-7|TRBV29-1
CSVVTGGYEQYF
>TRBJ2-7|TRBV10-3
CAISAKLANEQYF
>TRBJ2-6|TRBV19
CASRQYQGANVLTF
>TRBJ2-1|TRBV18
CASSRQTSGGYNEQFF
>TRBJ2-1|TRBV28
CASRGTGGSDEQFF
>TRBJ1-1|TRBV6-5
CASSYRGSEAFF